This T cell receptor (beta chain) was retrieved from a study of blood T cell repertoires in COVID-19. Across the whole study: The origin of the acute and convalescent COVID-19 samples was the United States, Italy and Spain. Nucleic acid was either cDNA or gDNA, and it came from T cells, B-cell-depleted T cells, or PBMCs.

CDR3 size: 16 residues. Trimming pared 0 bases from V and 4 bases from J, leaving 13 bases between. The germline CDR1 and CDR2 sequences are SGHVS and FQNEAQ. As handled by the study authors: The authors estimated nucleated cell counts from reference gene primer amplification. TCRdb's table, derived via immunoSEQ multiplex PCR, lists solely in-frame clones and lacks some. V and J calls and clone size are those listed in that table; D and trimming were worked out from the DNA. The table records about 190,000 clones, more than 70% of them present only once. The chain is built from TRBV7-8 and TRBJ2-1; unclear D gene. The sequence was obtained from a woman aged 40-49 years who had recovered from COVID-19. The sequencing input was peripheral blood. CDR3 nucleotide sequence: TGTGCCAGCAGCTTAGCGCCGGCGAGCGTTTACAATGAGCAGTTCTTC. This sequence encodes CASSLAPASVYNEQFF.